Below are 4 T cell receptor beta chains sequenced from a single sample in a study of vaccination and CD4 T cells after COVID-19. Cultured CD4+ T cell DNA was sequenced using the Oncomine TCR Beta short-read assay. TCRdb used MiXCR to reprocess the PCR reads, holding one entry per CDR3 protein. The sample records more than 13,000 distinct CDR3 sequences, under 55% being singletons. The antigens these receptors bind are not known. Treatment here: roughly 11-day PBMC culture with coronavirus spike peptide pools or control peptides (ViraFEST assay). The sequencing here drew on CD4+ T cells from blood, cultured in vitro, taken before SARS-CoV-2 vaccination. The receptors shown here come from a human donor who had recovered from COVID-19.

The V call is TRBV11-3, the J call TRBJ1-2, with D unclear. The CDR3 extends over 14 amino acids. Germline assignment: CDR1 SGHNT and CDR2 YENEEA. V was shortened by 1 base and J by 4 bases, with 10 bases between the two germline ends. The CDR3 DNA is TGTGCCAGCAGCTTAGGACCGGCGTCCTATGGCTACACCTTC. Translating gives CASSLGPASYGYTF.

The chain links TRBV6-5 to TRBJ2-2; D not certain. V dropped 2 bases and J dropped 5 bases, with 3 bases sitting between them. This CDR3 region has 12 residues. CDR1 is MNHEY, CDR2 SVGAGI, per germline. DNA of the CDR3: TGTGCCAGCAGTTACATGACCGGGGAGCTGTTTTTT. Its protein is CASSYMTGELFF.

CDR3 amino acids: CASSARQGGGSPLHF. CDR3 sequence (DNA): TGTGCCAGCAGCGCACGACAGGGAGGTGGTTCACCCCTCCACTTT. The V gene is TRBV7-2, the J gene TRBJ1-6; the match to TRBD1 covers 7 bases. Germline lookup yields CDR1 SGHTA and CDR2 FQGNSA. The J segment lost 9 bases and the V segment lost 5 bases, leaving 10 bases of the junction unmatched. The CDR3 length is 15 residues.

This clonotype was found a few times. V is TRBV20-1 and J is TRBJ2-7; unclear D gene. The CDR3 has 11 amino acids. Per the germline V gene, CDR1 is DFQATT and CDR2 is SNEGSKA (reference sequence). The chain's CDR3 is CSVGVTYEQYF. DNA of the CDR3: TGCAGCGTGGGCGTAACCTACGAGCAGTACTTC.